A single sample is the source of the 21 T cell receptor beta chains below, sequenced in a study of blood T cell repertoires in COVID-19. Profiled with immunoSEQ multiplex PCR; TCRdb holds only in-frame clones, not every one. Of 70,000 to 85,000 clones listed, roughly 82% were seen once; the top ten hold about 10%. Sequencing used peripheral blood. These TCRs come from a man in his fifties or sixties with acute or convalescent COVID-19.

This clone has just a few counts. The chain joins TRBV3-1 (or the pseudogene TRBV3-2) to TRBJ2-1, with a weak D call TRBD2 (6 bases). Trimming pared 7 bases from V and 0 bases from J, leaving 16 bases between. The germline V gene has CDR1 LGHDT and CDR2 YNNKEL (reference sequence). This CDR3 spans 16 amino acids. The CDR3 sequence: CASNPWTKHSYNEQFF. The CDR3, as DNA: TGTGCCAGCAACCCCTGGACTAAACACTCCTACAATGAGCAGTTCTTC.

The chain carries TRBV21-1 and TRBJ1-4; no check of the table's D call, TRBD1, against the DNA was made. TRBV21-1 is deemed a pseudogene. The length of the CDR3 is 12 residues. CDR3 bases: TGTGCCAGATGCCAGACTAATGAAAAACTGTTTTTT. Its protein is CARCQTNEKLFF.

CDR3 loop: CASSIVGLAESPHNEQFF. In DNA, the CDR3 is TGTGCCAGTAGTATAGTTGGGCTAGCGGAGTCACCCCACAATGAGCAGTTCTTC. V usage is TRBV19 and J usage is TRBJ2-1; 7 bases match TRBD2. Germline trimming cut 1 base from V and 5 bases from J; bases unmatched to any gene: 14. Germline V gene sequence: CDR1 LNHDA, CDR2 SQIVND (reference sequence). This CDR3 contains 18 residues.

The rearrangement links TRBV5-6 to TRBJ2-7, with 13 bases fitting TRBD2. Germline V lookup: CDR1 SGHDT, CDR2 YYEEEE. The V and J ends lost 1 base and 4 bases, in that order; junction bases with no gene match: 8. This CDR3 contains 17 residues. This chain's CDR3 is CASSLPSWTSGSYEQYF. The CDR3 DNA follows: TGTGCCAGCAGCTTGCCCTCCTGGACTAGCGGGAGTTACGAGCAGTACTTC.

The V and J genes are TRBV7-9 and TRBJ1-1; D is unresolved. The V and J ends lost 5 bases and 1 base respectively, with 11 bases between them. CDR3 size: 14 residues. The germline CDR1 and CDR2 sequences are SEHNR and FQNEAQ (reference sequence). CDR3 nucleotides: TGTGCCAGCAGCCCAGCCGGGAAGAACACTGAAGCTTTCTTT. This encodes CASSPAGKNTEAFF.

V usage is TRBV25-1 and J usage is TRBJ2-1; 8 bases map to TRBD2. The CDR3 covers 14 residues. J gave up 6 bases and V 5 bases, and 6 bases lay outside the gene matches. Germline CDR1 and CDR2: MGHDK and SYGVNS. The CDR3 loop reads CASSSGGRLNEQFF. CDR3 DNA: TGTGCCAGCAGTTCGGGGGGGCGTCTCAATGAGCAGTTCTTC.

The rearrangement uses TRBV6-5 and TRBJ1-1, with D perhaps TRBD1 (5 bases). Trimming left V 6 bases short and J 6 bases short, with 14 bases between. Germline CDR1 MNHEY, CDR2 SVGAGI. CDR3 size: 13 residues. CDR3 amino acids: CASSLQGGAEAFF. The CDR3 region has the DNA TGTGCCAGCAGCCTCCAGGGCGGCGCTGAAGCTTTCTTT.

The chain couples TRBV6-5 to TRBJ1-5; no firm D call. CDR3 size: 12 residues. CDR1 is MNHEY and CDR2 is SVGAGI in the germline V gene. Trimming took off 7 bases at V and 4 bases at J, with 8 bases between the two ends. The CDR3 sequence: CASMAANQPQHF. Here the CDR3 DNA reads TGTGCCAGCATGGCGGCTAATCAGCCCCAGCATTTT.

The CDR3 region is CSAGQNYEQYF. DNA for the CDR3: TGCAGTGCCGGACAGAACTACGAGCAGTACTTC. The rearrangement joins TRBV20-1 to TRBJ2-7, with a weak D call TRBD1 (6 bases). CDR1 and CDR2 from the germline V gene are DFQATT and SNEGSKA (reference sequence). This CDR3 contains 11 residues. Trimming stripped 6 bases from V and 3 bases from J, with 9 bases between.

The chain joins TRBV18 to TRBJ1-3; the D gene is possibly TRBD1 (6 bases). Germline V lookup: CDR1 KGHSH, CDR2 LQKENI. The CDR3 loop spans 15 amino acids. The V end was cut by 3 bases, the J end by 1 base, with 10 bases between. The DNA of the CDR3 is TGTGCCAGCTCACCCCAACAGGGTTCTGGAAACACCATATATTTT. It codes for CASSPQQGSGNTIYF. The complete variable domain, with remaining parts taken from reference TRBV18 and TRBJ1-3, reads NAGVMQNPRHLVRRRGQEARLRCSPMKGHSHVYWYRQLPEEGLKFMVYLQKENIIDESGMPKERFSAEFPKEGPSILRIQQVVRGDSAAYFCASSPQQGSGNTIYFGEGSWLTVV.

The V call is TRBV7-3, the J call TRBJ2-1, with D perhaps TRBD1 (5 bases). This CDR3 comprises 14 residues. V lost 5 bases and J lost 9, with 17 bases in between. Germline-derived CDR1 and CDR2 are SGHTA and FQGTGA. The CDR3 loop is CASSPSTGFGEQFF. DNA of the CDR3: TGTGCCAGCAGCCCCTCCACAGGATTTGGTGAGCAGTTCTTC.

This chain joins TRBV4-2 and TRBJ2-7, with unresolved D. CDR3 size: 14 residues. V was pared by 0 bases and J by 2 bases, with 8 bases between. CDR1 is LGHNA, CDR2 YNFKEQ, per germline. This chain's CDR3 is CASSQERLAYEQYF. For the CDR3, the DNA is TGTGCCAGCAGCCAAGAAAGGCTAGCCTACGAGCAGTACTTC.

The chain joins TRBV5-1 to TRBJ2-3; a possible D gene is TRBD2 (6 bases). The CDR3 extends over 15 amino acids. The germline V gene encodes CDR1 SGHRS and CDR2 YFSETQ. The V end was cut by 0 bases, the J end by 3 bases, with 11 bases between. CDR3 residues: CASSLGSGVTDTQYF. For the CDR3, the DNA is TGCGCCAGCAGCTTGGGGTCGGGGGTTACAGATACGCAGTATTTT.

This clone has only a few counts. CDR3: CATSSGQGRGETQYF. The CDR3 bases are TGTGCCACCAGCTCCGGACAGGGCCGCGGGGAGACCCAGTACTTC. This chain connects TRBV24-1 to TRBJ2-5; 8 bases align to TRBD1. From germline, CDR1 is KGHDR and CDR2 SFDVKD. The CDR3 is 15 residues long. Losses at the gene ends were 7 bases for V and 5 bases for J; bases not matched to a gene: 11.

The chain has TRBV20-1 and TRBJ1-1, with 7 nucleotides matching TRBD1. This CDR3 has 11 residues. Per the germline V gene, CDR1 is DFQATT and CDR2 is SNEGSKA (reference sequence). CDR3 nucleotides: TGCAGGGGACAGAGGACGGTCGAAGCTTTCTTT. Its translation is CRGQRTVEAFF.

The genes are TRBV7-2 and TRBJ1-2; 8 nucleotides line up with TRBD1. The CDR3 loop spans 15 amino acids. The germline CDR1 and CDR2 sequences are SGHTA and FQGNSA. After removal of 5 bases from V and 3 bases from J, the junction contained 8 bases not matched to a gene. CDR3 sequence: CASSPSDRADYGYTF. Written as DNA, the CDR3 is TGTGCCAGCAGCCCATCGGACAGGGCGGACTATGGCTACACCTTC.

The rearrangement links TRBV28 to TRBJ1-1; 7 bases align to TRBD1. The CDR3 has 14 amino acids. V shed 3 bases and J 1 base; nucleotides not matched to a gene: 2. Germline V CDR1 and CDR2: MDHEN, SYDVKM. The CDR3 region has the DNA TGTGCCAGCAGTTTCCGGACAGGGAACACTGAAGCTTTCTTT. Protein: CASSFRTGNTEAFF.

The rearrangement uses TRBV2 and TRBJ1-2; unclear D gene. This CDR3 is 12 amino acids long. CDR1 and CDR2 from the germline V gene are SNHLY and FYNNEI. The V end was cut by 6 bases, the J end by 8 bases, with 13 bases between. CDR3 nucleotide sequence: TGTGCCAGCAGCTGGGAGGTAACGGGCTACACCTTC. This translates into CASSWEVTGYTF.

The chain has TRBV7-8 and TRBJ2-7; D gene unclear. The CDR3 consists of 12 residues. CDR1 and CDR2 (germline): SGHVS, FQNEAQ. V dropped 8 bases and J dropped 3 bases, with 11 bases sitting between them. For the CDR3, the DNA is TGTGCCAGCGCAAGCTTTTTCTACGAGCAGTACTTC. It encodes CASASFFYEQYF.

The chain carries TRBV5-4 and TRBJ2-7; 7 bases are shared with TRBD2. CDR1 is SGHNT and CDR2 is YYREEE in the germline V gene (reference sequence). The V gene end was trimmed by 1 base and the J gene end by 2 bases; junction bases not matched to a gene: 6. The CDR3 runs to 15 residues. The CDR3 DNA sequence: TGTGCCAGCAGCTTGAAGGGAGGGCGAACCTACGAGCAGTACTTC. This gives the protein CASSLKGGRTYEQYF.

The rearrangement links TRBV3-1 (or the pseudogene TRBV3-2) to TRBJ2-1; D is uncertain. V was trimmed by 3 bases and J by 5 bases, leaving 11 bases between them. The V gene's germline CDR1 is LGHDT and CDR2 YNNKEL (reference sequence). CDR3 length: 14 residues. The CDR3 DNA reads TGTGCCAGCAGCCATCCGGAGTCTCACAATGAGCAGTTCTTC. It is translated as CASSHPESHNEQFF.